This T cell receptor (beta chain) was sequenced in a study of blood T cell repertoires in COVID-19. Measured with immunoSEQ multiplex PCR; TCRdb has only the in-frame clones, and not every one. The data show about 81,000 clones, roughly four fifths seen once. This CDR3 spans 12 amino acids. Deletions cut 4 bases from V and 8 bases from J, with 11 bases between. Germline assignment: CDR1 SNHLY and CDR2 FYNNEI. Sequencing was performed on peripheral blood. V and J are TRBV2 and TRBJ1-2, with D maybe TRBD1 (5 bases). This clonotype was obtained from a human donor in a cohort sampled during active COVID-19. The chain's CDR3 is CASSVRGAGYTF. CDR3 nucleotide sequence: TGTGCCAGCAGTGTTCGCGGGGCGGGCTACACCTTC. Full variable domain (rest looked up from reference TRBV2 and TRBJ1-2): EPEVTQTPSHQVTQMGQEVILRCVPISNHLYFYWYRQILGQKVEFLVSFYNNEISEKSEIFDDQFSVERPDGSNFTLKIRSTKLEDSAMYFCASSVRGAGYTFGSGTRLTVV.